Sequencing of this T cell receptor (beta chain) was carried out in a study of OX40 agonist ivuxolimab in advanced cancers. Autoimmune disease history or systemic immunosuppression was exclusionary. V lost 2 bases and J lost 0, with 11 bases in between. The CDR3 has 16 residues. Germline CDR1 and CDR2: ENHRY and SYGVKD. Some clones are missing from TCRdb's copy, which holds only in-frame ones; the method was immunoSEQ multiplex PCR. This table has 55,000 to 80,000 clones, 81% appearing once. Sequencing was performed on CD4+ or CD8+ T cells sorted from blood, taken in a trial of the OX40 agonist ivuxolimab. This receptor was obtained from an adult with an advanced solid tumor such as melanoma, head and neck, liver or kidney cancer. The chain uses TRBV10-3 and TRBJ1-3; no clear D. This CDR3 reads CAISEPRWVSGNTIYF. The CDR3, as DNA: TGTGCCATCAGTGAGCCCAGGTGGGTCTCTGGAAACACCATATATTTT.